The 22 T cell receptor beta chains in this list originate from one sample, sequenced in a study of tumor and adjacent non-tumor tissue in lung cancer. No cell sorting was done before RNA was extracted from the tissue. A modified ARM-PCR protocol with three rounds of nested PCR amplified TCRbeta. TCRdb processed the multiplex PCR reads anew with MiXCR; each CDR3 protein has one entry. The table includes under 95,000 distinct CDR3 sequences, roughly three fifths detected once. Sequenced: lung tumor tissue. The receptors here all came from a man in his 70s with non-small cell lung cancer.

A note on this clonotype: With a much larger clone just one base away, this may be a read error. The chain recombines TRBV7-9 with TRBJ1-1; tentatively, D is TRBD1 (6 bases). The CDR3 runs 12 residues. Germline V lookup: CDR1 SEHNR, CDR2 FQNEAQ (reference sequence). The V end lost 8 bases, the J end lost 11 bases, and 18 bases lay between the germline ends. CDR3 sequence reads: CASCHTGTSAFF. CDR3 DNA: TGTGCCAGCTGCCACACAGGGACCTCGGCTTTCTTT.

With respect to this clonotype: The junction departs from germline at one end; a sequencing error may be responsible. The gene calls are TRBV29-1 and TRBJ2-1; possibly TRBD2 for D (5 bases). The germline V gene has CDR1 SQVTM and CDR2 ANQGSEA. CDR3 size: 14 residues. The CDR3 DNA reads TGCAGTGTTGAACGAGAGAGGGCGTACAATGAGCAGTTCTTC. This sequence encodes CSVERERAYNEQFF.

The chain recombines TRBV12-3 or TRBV12-4 with TRBJ1-5; D unclear. The CDR3 runs 16 residues. Between the trimmed V and J ends, which lost 6 bases and 10 bases, there was a span of 25 bases. In nucleotides, the CDR3 is TGTGCCAGCAGATTAAGAGGAAGTGACCCGACCCATCCCCAGCATTTT. It yields the protein CASRLRGSDPTHPQHF.

With regard to this clonotype: A much bigger clone sits one base away, suggesting this may be a read error. This chain connects TRBV29-1 to TRBJ2-1; the match to TRBD1 covers 7 bases. This CDR3 region has 14 residues. CDR1 SQVTM and CDR2 ANQGSEA come from the germline V gene. CDR3 sequence (DNA): TGCAGCTTTACAGGGACAGCTTTCTACATTGAGCAGTTCTTC. Translated, it gives CSFTGTAFYIEQFF.

Notes on this clonotype: Its ends do not fully match the called genes, so a read error is possible. The chain employs TRBV4-1 and TRBJ2-1; the D gene is possibly TRBD1 (5 bases). Germline assignment: CDR1 MGHRA and CDR2 YSYEKL. CDR3 length: 15 amino acids. CDR3 protein: CTSSQNRLTSNEEFF. Written as DNA, the CDR3 is TGCACCAGCAGCCAAAACAGGTTAACAAGCAATGAGGAGTTCTTC.

Comments on this clonotype: A much larger clone differs from this one at a single base, so this may be a read error. The rearrangement joins TRBV6-1 to TRBJ2-7, with unresolved D. Germline lookup yields CDR1 MNHNS and CDR2 SASEGT. The CDR3 is made up of 12 amino acids. The germline V and J ends were trimmed by 11 bases and 2 bases, with 13 bases remaining between them. As DNA, the CDR3 is TGTGCCGGCACGGACCTTGCCTACGAGCAGTACTTC. It translates to CAGTDLAYEQYF.

Relative to its sample, this clonotype is medium-sized (0.01 to 0.1%). The chain combines TRBV11-2 with TRBJ2-2; D may be TRBD1 (6 bases). V was clipped by 4 bases and J by 4 bases, with 13 bases between them. This CDR3 spans 15 amino acids. Per the germline V gene, CDR1 is SGHAT and CDR2 is FQNNGV. This chain's CDR3 is CASSSQGLRTGELFF. The CDR3 DNA reads as TGTGCCAGCAGCTCACAGGGTTTACGCACCGGGGAGCTGTTTTTT.

The chain is built from TRBV6-1 and TRBJ1-2, with D possibly matching TRBD1 (6 bases). The CDR3 length is 15 residues. Trimming took off 5 bases at V and 4 bases at J, with 17 bases between the two ends. Germline V gene sequence: CDR1 MNHNS, CDR2 SASEGT. CDR3 DNA sequence: TGTGCCAGCAGTCCTCGGGACAAATCTAGCTATGGCTACACCTTC. Encoded protein: CASSPRDKSSYGYTF.

This rearrangement joins TRBV10-3 to TRBJ2-7; TRBD1 or TRBD2 may be the D gene (5 bases each). The CDR3 sequence is 12 residues long. Germline V CDR1 and CDR2: ENHRY, SYGVKD. Trimming shortened V by 6 bases and J by 5 bases, and 11 bases separated the two germline ends. CDR3 amino acids: CAIRGWDHEQYF. CDR3 DNA: TGTGCCATCAGGGGCTGGGACCACGAGCAGTACTTC.

A few counts support this clonotype. Since no conserved phenylalanine or tryptophan closes the CDR3, a read error is the likely cause. V and J are TRBV11-2 and TRBJ2-2; D unresolved. The CDR3 is 14 residues long. Germline V gene sequence: CDR1 SGHAT, CDR2 FQNNGV. Trimming cost V 8 bases and J 7 bases, with 17 bases left between them. Here the CDR3 reads CASYTGVRFGELFI. CDR3 in DNA: TGTGCCAGCTATACTGGGGTTAGATTCGGGGAGCTGTTTATT.

For this clonotype: One end of the junction does not line up with germline, which may come from a read error. This chain uses TRBV11-3 with TRBJ2-5; the D gene is possibly TRBD2 (6 bases). The CDR3 is made up of 14 amino acids. Germline assignment: CDR1 SGHNT and CDR2 YENEEA. In nucleotides, the CDR3 is TGTGCCAGCAGTTTAGCGAGGTCCGGGGGGACCCAGTACTTC. It yields the protein CASSLARSGGTQYF.

On this clonotype itself: At one end, the junction sequence differs from germline, possibly due to a read error. This rearrangement joins TRBV4-1 to TRBJ2-3; 10 bases map to TRBD2. The CDR3 is 14 amino acids. In germline, CDR1 is MGHRA, CDR2 YSYEKL. The CDR3 spells CASSQDLAGDTHYF. As DNA, the CDR3 is TGTGCCAGCAGCCAAGACCTAGCGGGAGATACCCACTATTTT.

This clonotype occurred many times. The chain is built from TRBV30 and TRBJ2-3; 7 bases map to TRBD1. This CDR3 is 14 amino acids long. Unmatched junction bases numbered 5, after V lost 3 bases and J lost 2 bases. Germline CDR1 is GTSNPN and CDR2 is SVGIG (reference sequence). The CDR3 nucleotides read TGTGCCTGGAGCGGACAGGTCTTCACAGATACGCAGTATTTT. Translating it yields CAWSGQVFTDTQYF.

This sequence joins TRBV6-2 or TRBV6-3 and TRBJ1-2; D is uncertain. This CDR3 is built from 13 residues. Trimming took 4 bases from V and 4 from J, leaving 10 bases between them. Germline V lookup: CDR1 MNHEY, CDR2 SVGEGT. CDR3 loop: CASSFMVRYGYTF. The CDR3 DNA sequence: TGTGCCAGCAGTTTCATGGTTCGCTATGGCTACACCTTC.

This rearrangement joins TRBV11-2 to TRBJ2-1; the match to TRBD2 covers 10 bases. Germline V gene lookup returns CDR1 SGHAT and CDR2 FQNNGV. The CDR3 is 12 amino acids. J was trimmed by 13 bases and V by 9 bases; bases with no gene match: 9. The CDR3 loop is CASISGGLPQFF. The CDR3, as DNA: TGTGCCAGTATTAGCGGGGGGCTACCTCAGTTCTTC.

This clonotype was observed a single time. This may be a read error: a much more frequent sequence differs by one nucleotide. The chain couples TRBV30 to TRBJ1-5, with 7 bases lining up with TRBD1. This CDR3 region has 14 residues. Germline values: CDR1 GTSNPN, CDR2 SVGIG (reference sequence). Here the CDR3 reads CAWSVEGGNQPQDF. In DNA form, the CDR3 reads TGTGCCTGGAGTGTTGAAGGGGGCAATCAGCCCCAGGATTTT.

A word on this clonotype: Compared with germline, one end of the junction differs, possibly owing to a read error. This chain connects TRBV28 to TRBJ1-1, with unresolved D. The CDR3 has 15 residues. Germline loops: CDR1 MDHEN, CDR2 SYDVKM. The CDR3 region is CASIVPGWENIEAFF. The CDR3 DNA reads as TGTGCCAGCATCGTCCCCGGATGGGAGAACATTGAAGCTTTCTTT.

This sequence joins TRBV5-1 and TRBJ2-5, with unresolved D. The CDR3 spans 14 residues. The germline V gene has CDR1 SGHRS and CDR2 YFSETQ. The V end was cut by 1 base, the J end by 4 bases, with 11 bases between. The CDR3 protein is CASSLHGPTETQYF. DNA for the CDR3: TGCGCCAGCAGCTTGCATGGGCCTACAGAGACCCAGTACTTC.

This clonotype was counted a single time. A much larger clonotype is one base distant, so this may be a read error. CDR3 coding DNA: TGCAGCGTTGAAGTTCGCACAGATACGTGGTATTTT. It codes for CSVEVRTDTWYF. V and J are TRBV29-1 and TRBJ2-3; D unresolved. Trimming cost V 1 base and J 14 bases, with 16 bases left between them. CDR1 SQVTM and CDR2 ANQGSEA come from the germline V gene. The CDR3 spans 12 residues.

This clonotype occurred many times. This chain links TRBV12-3 or TRBV12-4 with TRBJ2-5; no reliable D call. The CDR3 contains 13 residues. Deletions cut 8 bases from V and 3 bases from J, with 13 bases between. CDR3 sequence (DNA): TGTGCCAGCTTGGGTCGGGTGGAAGAGACCCAGTACTTC. This gives the protein CASLGRVEETQYF.

This clonotype was picked up one time. This sequence joins TRBV11-1 and TRBJ1-5; possibly TRBD1 for D (6 bases). The CDR3 totals 15 residues. V lost 6 bases to trimming and J lost 5 bases, with 17 bases between them. The germline gives CDR1 SGHAT, CDR2 FQDESV (reference sequence). CDR3 loop: CASSPGTWRDQPQHF. The DNA of the CDR3 is TGTGCCAGCAGTCCCGGGACATGGAGAGATCAGCCCCAGCATTTT.

Worth noting for this clonotype: The junction differs from germline at one of its ends, possibly a read error. The chain joins TRBV25-1 to TRBJ2-7; D is possibly TRBD2 (5 bases). The CDR3 has 11 amino acids. Looked up from germline, CDR1 is MGHDK and CDR2 is SYGVNS. The CDR3 DNA reads TGTGTCAGCACAAGAGGGAAAGAGCACTACTTC. Amino acid sequence: CVSTRGKEHYF.